The 32 T cell receptor beta chains in this list originate from one sample, sequenced in a study of blood T cell repertoires in COVID-19. The repertoire was sequenced with immunoSEQ multiplex PCR; TCRdb's copy has only in-frame clones and lacks some. The sample shows roughly 380,000 clones, approximately 80% of them seen only once. Sequencing was performed on peripheral blood. The receptor source for this set is a human donor with acute or convalescent COVID-19. The donor label of this sample is uncertain.

This clone was seen only once. The chain joins TRBV3-1 (or the pseudogene TRBV3-2) to TRBJ1-3, with TRBD1 matching 9 bases. The CDR3 is 15 residues long. Germline lookup yields CDR1 LGHDT and CDR2 YNNKEL (reference sequence). With V trimmed by 2 bases and J by 8 bases, 7 bases remained unmatched. The CDR3 region has the DNA TGTGCCAGCAGCCAAATAACAGGGGGCGCGTACACCATATATTTT. It translates to CASSQITGGAYTIYF.

The chain combines TRBV18 with TRBJ1-2; D perhaps matches TRBD1 (6 bases). Germline-derived CDR1 and CDR2 are KGHSH and LQKENI. V was pared by 4 bases and J by 0 bases, with 15 bases between. This CDR3 has 16 amino acids. In DNA form, the CDR3 reads TGTGCCAGCTCACAGGGGACACGGACCGCTAACTATGGCTACACCTTC. Its translation: CASSQGTRTANYGYTF.

The chain carries TRBV7-2 and TRBJ1-4; D ambiguous. The CDR3 extends over 15 amino acids. Germline CDR1 SGHTA, CDR2 FQGNSA. V was shortened by 5 bases and J by 2 bases, with 12 bases between the two germline ends. This chain's CDR3 is CASSPPDWTNEKLFF. The CDR3, as DNA: TGTGCCAGCAGCCCTCCGGACTGGACTAATGAAAAACTGTTTTTT.

This CDR3 reads CASSYSGTGDHEQYF. DNA of the CDR3: TGTGCCAGCAGTTACTCCGGGACAGGGGACCACGAGCAGTACTTC. The J gene is TRBJ2-7, the V gene TRBV6-6; 10 bases are shared with TRBD1. The germline V gene encodes CDR1 MNHNY and CDR2 SVGAGI (reference sequence). V trimming: 0 bases; J trimming: 5 bases; junction bases outside the gene matches: 4. The CDR3 extends over 15 amino acids.

This chain joins TRBV5-4 and TRBJ2-3; 10 nucleotides line up with TRBD1. CDR1 is SGHNT and CDR2 is YYREEE in the germline V gene (reference sequence). This CDR3 is built from 14 residues. V trimming: 4 bases; J trimming: 7 bases; junction bases outside the gene matches: 6. The chain's CDR3 is CASSLGTGENTQYF. CDR3 bases: TGTGCCAGCAGCCTCGGGACAGGGGAAAATACGCAGTATTTT.

The chain joins TRBV30 to TRBJ1-4; 10 nucleotides align to TRBD1. The CDR3 covers 15 residues. Germline CDR1 GTSNPN, CDR2 SVGIG (reference sequence). J was trimmed by 4 bases and V by 3 bases; bases with no gene match: 5. The CDR3 region is CAWRTRDRGNEKLFF. In DNA, the CDR3 is TGTGCCTGGAGAACCCGGGACAGGGGTAATGAAAAACTGTTTTTT.

The chain recombines TRBV11-2 with TRBJ2-1, with D perhaps matching TRBD1 (6 bases). The V end was cut by 6 bases, the J end by 12 bases, with 15 bases between. Germline assignment: CDR1 SGHAT and CDR2 FQNNGV. The CDR3 has 12 amino acids. The CDR3 region has the DNA TGTGCCAGCAGTAACAGGGTTTGGGGGCAGTTCTTC. As protein: CASSNRVWGQFF.

Concerning this clone itself: This sample includes further DNA sequences coding for the same CDR3. The V and J genes are TRBV6-5 and TRBJ1-5; D unclear. Germline CDR1 is MNHEY and CDR2 is SVGAGI. CDR3 length: 15 amino acids. V lost 2 bases and J 1 base, leaving 9 bases between the germline ends. CDR3 nucleotide sequence: TGTGCCAGCAGTTACGGTCGGGGAAGCAATCAGCCCCAGCATTTT. Translation gives CASSYGRGSNQPQHF.

The rearrangement uses TRBV19 and TRBJ2-7; no clear D. Germline CDR1 LNHDA, CDR2 SQIVND (reference sequence). V was shortened by 3 bases and J by 3 bases, with 15 bases between the two germline ends. This CDR3 is 15 amino acids long. Here the CDR3 reads CASSISAGGVYEQYF. In DNA form, the CDR3 reads TGTGCCAGTAGTATCTCGGCCGGCGGAGTCTACGAGCAGTACTTC.

This rearrangement joins TRBV2 to TRBJ2-2; D not certain. Germline CDR1 and CDR2: SNHLY and FYNNEI. The ends were cut back, 7 bases at V and 0 bases at J, with 9 bases in the middle. The CDR3 loop spans 14 amino acids. DNA for the CDR3: TGTGCCAGCACCATCGGTGCGAACACCGGGGAGCTGTTTTTT. Protein product: CASTIGANTGELFF.

The chain uses TRBV19 and TRBJ2-3; TRBD1 is a possible D gene (7 bases). CDR1 is LNHDA, CDR2 SQIVND, per germline (reference sequence). V shed 4 bases and J shed 10 bases, with 18 bases lying between them. This CDR3 has 14 amino acids. The CDR3 nucleotides are TGTGCCAGTAGTAGAGTACGGGCAGGGGGGCCGCAGTATTTT. Translation: CASSRVRAGGPQYF.

The chain couples TRBV3-1 (or the pseudogene TRBV3-2) to TRBJ1-2; 7 nucleotides match TRBD1. This CDR3 is 14 amino acids long. V trimming: 4 bases; J trimming: 3 bases; junction bases outside the gene matches: 5. Germline V lookup: CDR1 LGHDT, CDR2 YNNKEL (reference sequence). The CDR3 DNA reads as TGTGCCAGCAGCCTTACAGGGGTAGACTATGGCTACACCTTC. Its protein is CASSLTGVDYGYTF.

Only a few counts were recorded for this clone. The chain links TRBV7-9 to TRBJ1-2; the match to TRBD1 covers 8 bases. Germline CDR1 and CDR2: SEHNR and FQNEAQ (reference sequence). There are 14 residues in the CDR3. V lost 5 bases to trimming and J lost 8 bases; unmatched junction nucleotides: 10. CDR3 bases: TGTGCCAGCAGCCGCATCGGACAGGGAGGCGGCTACACCTTC. The encoded protein is CASSRIGQGGGYTF.

V usage is TRBV5-1 and J usage is TRBJ1-6, with D perhaps TRBD1 (6 bases). Germline-derived CDR1 and CDR2 are SGHRS and YFSETQ. CDR3 length equals 17 residues. The V end was cut by 4 bases, the J end by 0 bases, with 14 bases between. CDR3 amino acids: CASSVSGAPSYNSPLHF. In DNA, the CDR3 is TGCGCCAGCAGCGTCTCAGGGGCACCCTCCTATAATTCACCCCTCCACTTT.

The chain carries TRBV18 and TRBJ2-1, with a tentative D call TRBD2 (5 bases). V lost 6 bases, J lost 7 bases, and 19 bases lay in between. The germline CDR1 and CDR2 sequences are KGHSH and LQKENI. The CDR3 runs to 15 residues. The CDR3 sequence is CASSLLVGLVNEQFF. CDR3 coding DNA: TGTGCCAGCTCGCTACTAGTGGGGTTGGTAAATGAGCAGTTCTTC.

This clone appeared many times. V gene TRBV20-1 combines with J gene TRBJ1-1; D remains unclear. This CDR3 has 11 amino acids. Looked up from germline, CDR1 is DFQATT and CDR2 is SNEGSKA (reference sequence). V was cut by 6 bases and J by 8 bases, with 13 bases left in between. The CDR3 nucleotides are TGCAGTGCCCGGGGTGGGCCCGAAGCTTTCTTT. This codes for CSARGGPEAFF.

This clone was seen only a few times. V usage is TRBV19 and J usage is TRBJ1-2; tentatively, D is TRBD1 (5 bases). The V and J ends lost 2 bases and 3 bases respectively, with 16 bases between them. Per the germline V gene, CDR1 is LNHDA and CDR2 is SQIVND (reference sequence). This CDR3 is built from 16 residues. CDR3 sequence: CASSILRSTGDYGYTF. The CDR3 DNA reads as TGTGCCAGTAGTATACTCCGCAGCACAGGTGACTATGGCTACACCTTC. The entire variable domain, with the rest obtained from reference TRBV19 and TRBJ1-2, is as follows: DGGITQSPKYLFRKEGQNVTLSCEQNLNHDAMYWYRQDPGQGLRLIYYSQIVNDFQKGDIAEGYSVSREKKESFPLTVTSAQKNPTAFYLCASSILRSTGDYGYTFGSGTRLTVV.

This clone appeared once. The V gene is TRBV7-2, the J gene TRBJ2-7; 9 bases are a match to TRBD1. The CDR3 is 17 residues long. With V trimmed by 5 bases and J by 5 bases, 16 bases remained unmatched. Germline-derived CDR1 and CDR2 are SGHTA and FQGNSA. The CDR3 DNA reads as TGTGCCAGCAGCCTATACACAACCGGGACAGGGAGGGACGAGCAGTACTTC. It translates to CASSLYTTGTGRDEQYF.

The chain combines TRBV25-1 with TRBJ1-2, with 8 positions matching TRBD1. CDR3 size: 18 residues. The J segment lost 4 bases and the V segment lost 2 bases, leaving 15 bases of the junction unmatched. Germline V gene lookup returns CDR1 MGHDK and CDR2 SYGVNS. CDR3 sequence (DNA): TGTGCCAGCAGTGAAGGGATTCGCGGACAGGGCTTCATCTATGGCTACACCTTC. Encoded protein: CASSEGIRGQGFIYGYTF.

About this clone itself: It may be a read error: a sequence one base away is much more abundant. The chain combines TRBV7-2 with TRBJ1-2; no clear D gene. This CDR3 is 13 amino acids long. The V gene's germline CDR1 is SGHTA and CDR2 FQGNSA. Trimming pared 1 base from V and 1 base from J, leaving 4 bases between. The CDR3 coding sequence is TGTGCCAGCAGCTTAGGACTTAACTATGGCTACACCTTC. Protein sequence: CASSLGLNYGYTF.

This clone has a single count. The J gene is TRBJ1-2, the V gene TRBV5-1; D gene uncertain. CDR1 is SGHRS, CDR2 YFSETQ, per germline. The CDR3 has 13 residues. Trimming cost V 1 base and J 8 bases, with 12 bases left between them. The CDR3 loop is CASSLSTPGGYTF. Here the CDR3 DNA reads TGCGCCAGCAGCTTGTCAACGCCGGGAGGCTACACCTTC.

This clone was counted a single time. This CDR3 is also generated by other DNA sequences in the sample. This chain joins TRBV3-1 (or the pseudogene TRBV3-2) and TRBJ1-1; TRBD1 is a possible D gene (5 bases). The CDR3 covers 12 residues. Germline CDR1 and CDR2: LGHDT and YNNKEL (reference sequence). V was trimmed by 1 base and J by 8 bases, leaving 8 bases between them. The CDR3, as DNA: TGTGCCAGCAGCCAAGTCGCAGGGGAAGCTTTCTTT. Residues: CASSQVAGEAFF.

The chain employs TRBV5-5 and TRBJ2-7, with unresolved D. Germline CDR1 SGHKS, CDR2 YYEKEE (reference sequence). The CDR3 length is 14 residues. Trimming stripped 1 base from V and 5 bases from J, with 13 bases between. This CDR3 is CASSLLGVTDEQYF. CDR3 sequence (DNA): TGTGCCAGCAGCTTGCTAGGTGTGACCGACGAGCAGTACTTC.

The chain couples TRBV6-5 to TRBJ2-7, with 8 bases matching TRBD2. V shed 0 bases and J 6 bases; nucleotides not matched to a gene: 7. This CDR3 has 15 residues. CDR1 MNHEY and CDR2 SVGAGI come from the germline V gene. The CDR3 here is CASSYSIAGSGEQYF. The CDR3 DNA reads as TGTGCCAGCAGTTACTCCATAGCGGGATCAGGCGAGCAGTACTTC.

The V gene is TRBV7-9, the J gene TRBJ2-1; D uncertain. The CDR3 has 19 amino acids. The germline V gene encodes CDR1 SEHNR and CDR2 FQNEAQ (reference sequence). The V end lost 1 base, the J end lost 1 base, and 20 bases lay between the germline ends. For the CDR3, the DNA is TGTGCCAGCAGCTTAGGAATAGTAGTCGCATCCGCGTCCTACAATGAGCAGTTCTTC. Amino acids: CASSLGIVVASASYNEQFF.

The chain combines TRBV12-3 or TRBV12-4 with TRBJ2-7; weak D call: TRBD1 (5 bases). V dropped 4 bases and J dropped 3 bases, with 10 bases sitting between them. The CDR3 has 13 residues. The CDR3 loop reads CASSSGHVYEQYF. As DNA, the CDR3 is TGTGCCAGCAGTTCCGGACACGTCTACGAGCAGTACTTC.

The chain carries TRBV6-5 and TRBJ1-6; D ambiguous. The CDR3 sequence is 14 residues long. V was shortened by 6 bases and J by 8 bases, with 14 bases between the two germline ends. The germline gives CDR1 MNHEY, CDR2 SVGAGI. For the CDR3, the DNA is TGTGCCAGCAGAAGAGAGCGGAGGGATTCACCCCTCCACTTT. Its translation is CASRRERRDSPLHF.

The J gene is TRBJ1-5, the V gene TRBV10-3; D gene unclear. CDR1 and CDR2 from the germline V gene are ENHRY and SYGVKD. The ends were cut back, 5 bases at V and 6 bases at J, with 11 bases in the middle. This CDR3 has 13 residues. CDR3 sequence (DNA): TGTGCCATCAGTTTGCAGGAAGCTCAGCCCCAGCATTTT. It codes for CAISLQEAQPQHF.

Only a few counts were recorded for this clone. The chain combines TRBV11-1 with TRBJ2-1; the match to TRBD2 covers 10 bases. CDR3 length equals 16 residues. Germline V lookup: CDR1 SGHAT, CDR2 FQDESV (reference sequence). V lost 5 bases, J lost 4 bases, and 8 bases stayed unmatched. The CDR3 region is CASSPRAGGRYNEQFF. CDR3 coding DNA: TGTGCCAGCAGCCCGCGAGCGGGAGGGCGTTACAATGAGCAGTTCTTC. Based on the CDR3 plus reference TRBV11-1 and TRBJ2-1, the full variable domain is EAEVAQSPRYKITEKSQAVAFWCDPISGHATLYWYRQILGQGPELLVQFQDESVVDDSQLPKDRFSAERLKGVDSTLKIQPAELGDSAMYLCASSPRAGGRYNEQFFGPGTRLTVL.

The DNA of the CDR3 is TGTGCCAGCAGCGTCGACTTACAGGGGCCGCCGAACACCGGGGAGCTGTTTTTT. This sequence encodes CASSVDLQGPPNTGELFF. J is TRBJ2-2 and V is TRBV9; 7 bases fit TRBD1. Germline V gene lookup returns CDR1 SGDLS and CDR2 YYNGEE. The CDR3 loop spans 18 amino acids. V trimming: 2 bases; J trimming: 0 bases; junction bases outside the gene matches: 10.

As DNA, the CDR3 is TGTGCCACCAGCAGAGACGGGACAGGGGCCCCCTCTAATGAAAAACTGTTTTTT. This codes for CATSRDGTGAPSNEKLFF. The rearrangement joins TRBV15 to TRBJ1-4; 10 bases fit TRBD1. CDR3 size: 18 residues. After removal of 0 bases from V and 3 bases from J, the junction contained 7 bases not matched to a gene. Germline CDR1 and CDR2: LNHNV and YYDKDF (reference sequence).

Notes on this clone: Germline is not matched at one junction end, which may reflect a read error. The V gene is TRBV6-2 or TRBV6-3, the J gene TRBJ2-7, with TRBD2 matching over 8 bases. This CDR3 region has 14 residues. The germline V gene encodes CDR1 MNHEY and CDR2 SVGEGT. The DNA of the CDR3 is TGTGCCAGCAGCTACTACGGGACTAGTATCGAGCAGTACTTC. It specifies CASSYYGTSIEQYF.